This record looks at one T cell receptor (beta chain) sequence and its context. The sample originates from a study of blood T cell repertoires in COVID-19. Turning to the study itself: Collection of acute and convalescent COVID-19 samples took place in the United States, Italy and Spain. PBMCs, B-cell-depleted T cells, or T cells provided the cDNA or gDNA that made up the material.

Trimming took 0 bases from V and 3 from J; bases not matched to a gene: 0. Looked up from germline, CDR1 is SGHRS and CDR2 is YFSETQ. CDR3 length: 15 amino acids. In the authors' methods: Amplification of reference gene primers was used by the study to estimate nucleated cell counts. Using immunoSEQ multiplex PCR, the repertoire was profiled, and TCRdb retains in-frame clones only, with some absent. For V, J and clone size, that table is used; D and trimming come from the DNA. Seen here are about 200,000 clones, roughly 89% observed once, and the top ten hold around 2.9%. A case of COVID-19 had been met by exposed participants within 2 weeks before study entry.

Material for sequencing was PBMCs or T cells enriched from blood (not recorded which). The TCR comes from a woman in her twenties or thirties who had been exposed to COVID-19. The chain couples TRBV5-1 to TRBJ2-2; 9 bases are shared with TRBD1. The CDR3 reads CASSLGDRDTGELFF. CDR3 DNA: TGCGCCAGCAGCTTGGGGGACAGGGACACCGGGGAGCTGTTTTTT.